This T cell receptor (beta chain) was obtained from a study of cytomegalovirus exposure and HLA in healthy donors. Primers: 60 Vbeta forward and 13 Jbeta reverse. The assay was immunoSEQ multiplex PCR, and TCRdb's table has in-frame clones only and misses some. The sample contains about 170,000 clones, approximately 84% of which appear only once. The sequence was collected from a woman aged 45 to 65 in good health and CMV-seropositive. Material for sequencing was PBMCs.

CDR3 sequence: CATSRDLAGAYEQYF. The CDR3 DNA follows: TGTGCCACCAGCAGAGATTTGGCCGGAGCCTACGAGCAGTACTTC. The chain has TRBV15 and TRBJ2-7; D gene unclear. V was clipped by 0 bases and J by 2 bases, with 11 bases between them. CDR3 length: 15 residues. CDR1 and CDR2 (germline): LNHNV, YYDKDF (reference sequence).